The rows below give T cell receptor beta chains drawn from one sample of a study of T-cell reconstitution after alpha-beta-depleted transplantation in children. MiXCR, run by TCRdb on the PCR reads, gives a single entry per CDR3 protein. In the table there are 750,000 to 950,000 distinct CDR3 sequences, approximately 15% of which are singletons. Sample: PBMCs, mostly from graft donor cells, taken 360 days after TCRalphabeta/CD19-depleted stem cell transplant. The receptors come from a male patient younger than 18 who had a stem cell transplant for acute lymphoblastic leukemia, so the T cells may come from the graft donor. The CDR3 runs from the conserved cysteine through the conserved F or W. The D gene is left open where the match is weak. For some rows the clone size is stated as once, few or many, or as a class when expanded; others skip it.

J | V | size | D | CDR3 | DNA
TRBJ2-2 | TRBV2 | few | NA | CASRVPTGELFF | TGTGCCAGCAGGGTCCCCACCGGGGAGCTGTTTTTT
TRBJ2-2 | TRBV11-2 | NA | TRBD2 | CASSGVGLVLFF | TGTGCCAGCAGTGGGGTTGGACTAGTGCTGTTTTTT
TRBJ1-4 | TRBV20-1 | NA | NA | CSASPPGTLLSDEKLFF | TGCAGTGCTAGCCCCCCCGGGACATTATTATCTGATGAAAAACTGTTTTTT
TRBJ2-7 | TRBV12-3/TRBV12-4 | many | NA | CASSNGLSYEQYF | TGTGCCAGCAGCAATGGACTCTCCTACGAGCAGTACTTC
TRBJ2-7 | TRBV15 | few | NA | CATSSEGSVTYEQYF | TGTGCCACCAGCTCGGAGGGGAGCGTTACCTACGAGCAGTACTTC
TRBJ2-5 | TRBV12-3/TRBV12-4 | NA | NA | CAITIRVGQTQYF | TGTGCCATTACAATACGGGTGGGACAGACCCAGTACTTC
TRBJ1-5 | TRBV4-1 | few | NA | CASSQVRLRGGSNQPQHF | TGCGCCAGCAGCCAAGTTCGTCTCAGGGGAGGAAGCAATCAGCCCCAGCATTTT
TRBJ2-1 | TRBV7-2 | NA | TRBD2 | CASSSPSGIRNEQFF | TGTGCCAGCAGTTCTCCAAGCGGGATTCGCAATGAGCAGTTCTTC
TRBJ1-1 | TRBV18 | NA | NA | CASSSGIGWDTEAFF | TGTGCCAGCTCTTCAGGGATTGGGTGGGACACTGAAGCTTTCTTT
TRBJ1-3 | TRBV11-2 | NA | NA | CASSFDTMGNTIYF | TGTGCCAGCAGCTTCGACACCATGGGCAACACCATATATTTT
TRBJ2-1 | TRBV20-1 | NA | TRBD2 | CSAPPGLAGGSSHNEQFF | TGCAGTGCCCCCCCGGGACTAGCGGGTGGGAGCTCCCACAATGAGCAGTTCTTC
TRBJ2-5 | TRBV7-6 | NA | TRBD1 | CASSTELPGQIKETQYF | TGTGCCAGCAGCACCGAGTTGCCGGGACAGATAAAAGAGACCCAGTACTTC
TRBJ2-4 | TRBV29-1 | NA | NA | CSVRIGRPTPRGKNIQYF | TGCAGCGTTCGGATAGGGCGGCCCACCCCTAGGGGCAAAAACATTCAGTACTTC
TRBJ1-2 | TRBV5-6 | NA | NA | CASSHRARGYGYTF | TGTGCCAGCAGCCATCGGGCCAGGGGCTATGGCTACACCTTC
TRBJ2-7 | TRBV2 | NA | NA | CASVPGVPHEQYF | TGTGCCAGCGTACCGGGAGTACCCCACGAGCAGTACTTC
TRBJ1-5 | TRBV5-1 | NA | NA | CASSLQGPYSNQPQHF | TGCGCCAGCAGCTTGCAGGGGCCGTATAGCAATCAGCCCCAGCATTTT
TRBJ2-3 | TRBV5-1 | many | NA | CASSFTSHTDTQYF | TGCGCCAGCAGCTTCACATCACACACAGATACGCAGTATTTT
TRBJ1-5 | TRBV4-1 | many | NA | CASSQVYSNQPQHF | TGCGCCAGCAGCCAAGTGTATAGCAATCAGCCCCAGCATTTT
TRBJ2-5 | TRBV7-3 | few | TRBD2 | CASSLTEDSGSQETQYF | TGTGCCAGCAGCTTAACGGAAGATAGCGGGAGCCAAGAGACCCAGTACTTC
TRBJ2-5 | TRBV9 | few | NA | CASSVGQAETQYF | TGTGCCAGCAGCGTTGGGCAGGCGGAGACCCAGTACTTC
TRBJ1-4 | TRBV12-3/TRBV12-4 | NA | NA | CASSVFLRGAGEKLFF | TGTGCCAGCAGTGTATTCCTACGGGGGGCTGGTGAAAAACTGTTTTTT